This T cell receptor beta chain was recorded in a study of T cells in Graves' hyperthyroidism and ophthalmopathy. Study-level information: Blood was drawn when the patient was first diagnosed and still untreated.

Exclusions: uncontrolled infection, other autoimmune disease, pregnancy, lactation. Fresh peripheral blood, around 9.5 ml, yielded the PBMCs. This clonotype was observed many times. Its antigen is unknown. RNA transcripts gave rise to amplified TCR beta CDR3 regions. During a first-round RT-PCR of the TCR CDR3, the HTBI primer set was used. TCRdb reprocessed the multiplex PCR reads via MiXCR and lists one record per CDR3 protein. The sample includes 600,000 or so distinct CDR3 sequences, 14% of them seen just once. Regarding the study as a whole: The majority of expanded thyroid clonotypes above 0.001 also appeared in blood.

This CDR3 comprises 14 residues. Trimming left V 7 bases short and J 0 bases short, with 10 bases between. CDR1 SGHAT and CDR2 FQNNGV come from the germline V gene. The V call is TRBV11-2, the J call TRBJ2-1, with unresolved D. Material: blood. This receptor was identified in a woman between 18 and 29 years old with Graves' ophthalmopathy. The CDR3 DNA reads TGTGCCAGCATTCCGAAGAGCTCCTACAATGAGCAGTTCTTC. Translated, it gives CASIPKSSYNEQFF.